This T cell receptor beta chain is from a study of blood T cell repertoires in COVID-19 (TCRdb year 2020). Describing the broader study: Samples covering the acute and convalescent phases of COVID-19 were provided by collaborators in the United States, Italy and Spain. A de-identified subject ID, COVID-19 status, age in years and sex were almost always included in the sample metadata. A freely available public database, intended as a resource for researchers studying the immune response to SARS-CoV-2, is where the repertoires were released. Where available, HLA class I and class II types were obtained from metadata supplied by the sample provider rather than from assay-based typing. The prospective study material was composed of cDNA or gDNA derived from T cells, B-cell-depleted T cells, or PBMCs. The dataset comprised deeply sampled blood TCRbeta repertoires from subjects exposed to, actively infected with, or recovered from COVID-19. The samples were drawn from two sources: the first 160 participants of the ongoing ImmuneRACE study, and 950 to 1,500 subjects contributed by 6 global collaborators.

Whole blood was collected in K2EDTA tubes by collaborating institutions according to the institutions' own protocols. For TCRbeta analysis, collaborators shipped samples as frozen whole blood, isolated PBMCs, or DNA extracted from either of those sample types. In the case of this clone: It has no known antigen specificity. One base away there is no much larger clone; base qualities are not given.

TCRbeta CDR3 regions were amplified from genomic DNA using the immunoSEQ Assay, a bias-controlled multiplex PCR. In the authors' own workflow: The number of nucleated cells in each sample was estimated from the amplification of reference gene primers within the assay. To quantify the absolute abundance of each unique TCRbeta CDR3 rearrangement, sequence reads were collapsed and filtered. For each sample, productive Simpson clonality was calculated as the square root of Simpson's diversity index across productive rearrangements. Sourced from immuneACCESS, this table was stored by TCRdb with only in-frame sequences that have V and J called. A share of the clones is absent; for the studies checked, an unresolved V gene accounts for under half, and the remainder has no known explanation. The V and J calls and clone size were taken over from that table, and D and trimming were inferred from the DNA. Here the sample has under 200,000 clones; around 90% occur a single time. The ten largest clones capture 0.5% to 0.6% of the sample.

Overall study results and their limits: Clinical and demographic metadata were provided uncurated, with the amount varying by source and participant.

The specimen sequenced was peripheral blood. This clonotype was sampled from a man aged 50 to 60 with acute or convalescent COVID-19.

The encoded CDR3 is CASRPGLAGTLAKNIQYF. The sequenced DNA: TGTGCAAGTCGTCCGGGACTAGCGGGTACATTAGCCAAAAACATTCAGTACTTC. The chain couples TRBV12-2 to TRBJ2-4; the D segment call TRBD2 is taken from the table without a DNA check. TRBV12-2 has pseudogene status. From cysteine to phenylalanine, the CDR3 is 18 amino acids long. Of the read, only the CDR3 DNA is kept; its 54 bases are in frame from base 1.